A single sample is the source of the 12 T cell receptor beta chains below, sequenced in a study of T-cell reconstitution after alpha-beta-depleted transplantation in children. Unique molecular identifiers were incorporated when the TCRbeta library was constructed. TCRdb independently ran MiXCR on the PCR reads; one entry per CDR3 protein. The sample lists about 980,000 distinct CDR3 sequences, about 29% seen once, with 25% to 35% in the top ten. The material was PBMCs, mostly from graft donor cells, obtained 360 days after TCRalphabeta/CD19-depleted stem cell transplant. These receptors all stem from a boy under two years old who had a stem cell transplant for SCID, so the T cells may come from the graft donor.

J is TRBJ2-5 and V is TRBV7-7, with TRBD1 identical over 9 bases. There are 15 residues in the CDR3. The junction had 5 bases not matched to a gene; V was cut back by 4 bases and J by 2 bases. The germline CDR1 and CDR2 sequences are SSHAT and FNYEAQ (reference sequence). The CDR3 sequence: CASSSTGGVQETQYF. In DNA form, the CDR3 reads TGTGCCAGCAGCTCTACAGGGGGCGTTCAAGAGACCCAGTACTTC.

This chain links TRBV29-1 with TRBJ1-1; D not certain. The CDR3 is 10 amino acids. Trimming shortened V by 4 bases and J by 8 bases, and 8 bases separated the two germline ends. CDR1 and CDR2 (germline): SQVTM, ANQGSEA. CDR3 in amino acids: CSVADREAFF. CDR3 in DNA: TGCAGCGTTGCCGACCGAGAAGCTTTCTTT.

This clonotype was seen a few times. The CDR3 loop reads CASSLYPGGNTEAFF. CDR3 nucleotides: TGTGCCAGCAGCCTCTACCCCGGGGGGAACACTGAAGCTTTCTTT. The J gene is TRBJ1-1, the V gene TRBV6-1; tentative D call: TRBD1 (5 bases). Germline values: CDR1 MNHNS, CDR2 SASEGT. This CDR3 has 15 amino acids. Trimming stripped 6 bases from V and 1 base from J, with 15 bases between.

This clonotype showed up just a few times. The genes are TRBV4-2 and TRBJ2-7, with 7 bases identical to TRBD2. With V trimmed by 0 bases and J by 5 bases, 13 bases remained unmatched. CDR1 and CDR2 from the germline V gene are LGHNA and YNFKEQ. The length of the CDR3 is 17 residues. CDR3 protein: CASSQEYLGLAENEQYF. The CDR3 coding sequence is TGTGCCAGCAGCCAAGAATACCTGGGGCTAGCGGAAAACGAGCAGTACTTC.

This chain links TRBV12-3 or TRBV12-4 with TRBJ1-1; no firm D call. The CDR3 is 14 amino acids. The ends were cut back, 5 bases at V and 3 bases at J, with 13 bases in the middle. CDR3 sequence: CASSPGEGHTEAFF. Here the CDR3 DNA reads TGTGCCAGCAGTCCCGGGGAGGGTCACACTGAAGCTTTCTTT.

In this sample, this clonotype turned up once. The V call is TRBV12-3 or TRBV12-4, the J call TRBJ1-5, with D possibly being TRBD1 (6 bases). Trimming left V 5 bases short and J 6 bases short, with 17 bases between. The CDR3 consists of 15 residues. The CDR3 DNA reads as TGTGCCAGCAGTCCTGAGGGGGGGGAGTCTCAGCCCCAGCATTTT. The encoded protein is CASSPEGGESQPQHF.

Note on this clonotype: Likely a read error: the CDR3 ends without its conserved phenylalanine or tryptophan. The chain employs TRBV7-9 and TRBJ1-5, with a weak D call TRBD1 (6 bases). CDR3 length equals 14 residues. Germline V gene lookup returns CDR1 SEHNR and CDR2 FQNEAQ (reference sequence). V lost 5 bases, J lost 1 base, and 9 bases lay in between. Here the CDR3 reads CASSRQGSNQPQHY. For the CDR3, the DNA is TGTGCCAGCAGCCGTCAGGGGAGCAATCAGCCCCAGCATTAT.

The CDR3 loop reads CSGRRGNTEAFF. DNA for the CDR3: TGCAGCGGTAGGAGGGGGAACACTGAAGCTTTCTTT. The chain links TRBV29-1 to TRBJ1-1; a possible D gene is TRBD1 (5 bases). This CDR3 contains 12 residues. Germline CDR1 is SQVTM and CDR2 is ANQGSEA. Trimming removed 7 bases from V and 1 base from J, with 10 bases in between. The variable domain in full, with the rest retrieved from reference TRBV29-1 and TRBJ1-1, is SAVISQKPSRDICQRGTSLTIQCQVDSQVTMMFWYRQQPGQSLTLIATANQGSEATYESGFVIDKFPISRPNLTFSTLTVSNMSPEDSSIYLCSGRRGNTEAFFGQGTRLTVV.

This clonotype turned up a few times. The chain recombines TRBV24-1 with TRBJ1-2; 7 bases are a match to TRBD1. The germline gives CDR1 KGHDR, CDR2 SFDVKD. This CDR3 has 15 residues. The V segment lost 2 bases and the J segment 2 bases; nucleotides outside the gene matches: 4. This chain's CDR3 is CATSDSPTGNYGYTF. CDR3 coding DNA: TGTGCCACCAGTGATTCGCCGACAGGGAACTATGGCTACACCTTC.

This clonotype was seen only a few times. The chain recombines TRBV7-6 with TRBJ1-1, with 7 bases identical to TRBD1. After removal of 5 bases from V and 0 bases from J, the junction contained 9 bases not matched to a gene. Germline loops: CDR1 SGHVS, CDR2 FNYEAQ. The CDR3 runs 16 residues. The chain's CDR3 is CASSIRTGPMNTEAFF. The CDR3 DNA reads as TGTGCCAGCAGCATCCGGACAGGTCCCATGAACACTGAAGCTTTCTTT. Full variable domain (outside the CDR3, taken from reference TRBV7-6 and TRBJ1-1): GAGVSQSPRYKVTKRGQDVALRCDPISGHVSLYWYRQALGQGPEFLTYFNYEAQQDKSGLPNDRFSAERPEGSISTLTIQRTEQRDSAMYRCASSIRTGPMNTEAFFGQGTRLTVV.

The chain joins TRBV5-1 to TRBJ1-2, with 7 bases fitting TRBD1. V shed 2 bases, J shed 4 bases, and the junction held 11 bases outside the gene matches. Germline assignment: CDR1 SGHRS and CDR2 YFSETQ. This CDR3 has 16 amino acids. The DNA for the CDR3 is TGCGCCAGCAGCTTCCCCGGGACAGCGATTCCCTATGGCTACACCTTC. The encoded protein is CASSFPGTAIPYGYTF.

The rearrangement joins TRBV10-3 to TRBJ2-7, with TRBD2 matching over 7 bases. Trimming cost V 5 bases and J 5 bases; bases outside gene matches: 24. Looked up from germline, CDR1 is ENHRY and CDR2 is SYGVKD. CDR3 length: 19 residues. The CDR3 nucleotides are TGTGCCATCAGTAGAACTATTGCGAGCCAAAGCGGGGATGCGGACGAGCAGTACTTC. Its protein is CAISRTIASQSGDADEQYF.